This T cell receptor beta chain was recovered during a study of cytomegalovirus exposure and HLA in healthy donors. About this clone itself: What it binds is unknown.

Use of 60 Vbeta and 13 Jbeta primers characterized the PCR. Libraries were prepared by immunoSEQ multiplex PCR; TCRdb keeps only in-frame clonotypes and omits some of them. The sample shows about 130,000 clones, less than 85% of them seen only once. Study-wide points: In an earlier analysis, about 87% or about 30%: the productive usage of most TCR beta V segments.

The CDR3 has 15 residues. Losses at the gene ends were 5 bases for V and 6 bases for J; bases not matched to a gene: 8. Germline assignment: CDR1 SGHVS and CDR2 FQNEAQ. Sequences were obtained from PBMCs. The genes are TRBV7-8 and TRBJ1-5; 9 nucleotides match TRBD1. This TCR was sampled from a man aged 35 to 55 in good health and CMV-seronegative. The CDR3 reads CASSTGTGWGQPQHF. DNA for the CDR3: TGTGCCAGCAGCACCGGGACAGGGTGGGGTCAGCCCCAGCATTTT.